This T cell receptor beta chain was recovered during a study of cytomegalovirus exposure and HLA in healthy donors. Study overall: Within an early data release were 80 million to 90 million unique TCRs drawn from HLA-typed donors.

V lost 3 bases, J lost 7 bases, and 10 bases stayed unmatched. Germline lookup yields CDR1 SGDLS and CDR2 YYNGEE. The CDR3 length is 17 residues. Points from the study as a whole: It has been reported that TCR beta sequences accurately predicted the HLA-A and HLA-B alleles of most subjects. What a later analysis reportedly showed was that an Asian-associated ancestry cluster had fewer N-insertions than the approximately 670-donor mean. Across all donors, roughly uniform sequencing depth was an assumption of the presence/absence analyses.

In the case of this clone: Its antigen is undetermined.

Primers for the PCR totalled 60 Vbeta and 13 Jbeta. Data came from immunoSEQ multiplex PCR; TCRdb stores just in-frame clones and leaves some out. The sample comprises 150,000 to 200,000 clones, approximately 85% of which are singletons, and about 2.2% rests with the top ten. This receptor was identified in a woman in her 50s in good health and CMV-seronegative. The sample comprised PBMCs. The gene calls are TRBV9 and TRBJ2-2; TRBD2 agrees at 12 bases. The CDR3 nucleotides read TGTGCCAGCAGCGGAGGTTCGGGGACTAGCGGGCACGGGGAGCTGTTTTTT. It encodes CASSGGSGTSGHGELFF.